These 14 T cell receptor beta chains share one sample of origin, sequenced in a study of beta chain features in type 1 diabetes. Study results and limitations: The study found moderately but significantly shorter TCRB CDR3s in all four CD4+ subsets of Type 1 diabetes patients.

The antigens for these receptors are not known. Sequenced material consisted of expressed TCRB transcripts (all of the isolated RNA was reverse transcribed). Produced via immunoSEQ multiplex PCR; TCRdb's table is partial and in-frame only. The sample holds about 300,000 clones, roughly 13% seen once. The sample consisted of naive CD4+ T cells from blood. These receptors were obtained from a young woman with type 1 diabetes.

Only a few counts were recorded for this clone. The rearrangement uses TRBV30 and TRBJ2-3, with 8 nucleotides matching TRBD2. Per the germline V gene, CDR1 is GTSNPN and CDR2 is SVGIG (reference sequence). CDR3 length: 16 residues. Trimming cost V 5 bases and J 4 bases; bases outside gene matches: 14. CDR3 sequence: CAWQQRSGSRADTQYF. The CDR3 coding sequence is TGTGCCTGGCAACAGCGGAGCGGGAGTCGCGCAGATACGCAGTATTTT.

Only a few counts were recorded for this clone. The CDR3 region has the DNA TGTGCCAGCAGCATCGGACAGGGCCTAGAGGAGACCCAGTACTTC. This gives the protein CASSIGQGLEETQYF. This chain links TRBV7-2 with TRBJ2-5; 8 bases line up with TRBD1. CDR1 is SGHTA and CDR2 is FQGNSA in the germline V gene. V dropped 5 bases and J dropped 5; count of bases not matched to a gene: 10. The CDR3 has 15 amino acids.

J is TRBJ2-3 and V is TRBV5-6; 11 bases are shared with TRBD2. In germline, CDR1 is SGHDT, CDR2 YYEEEE. The V segment lost 2 bases and the J segment 0 bases; nucleotides outside the gene matches: 8. The CDR3 consists of 18 residues. CDR3 in DNA: TGTGCCAGCAGCTTACCGGGACTAGCGGTTCAGAGCACAGATACGCAGTATTTT. Encoded protein: CASSLPGLAVQSTDTQYF.

Only a few counts were recorded for this clone. The gene calls are TRBV11-3 and TRBJ2-5; TRBD1 matches 10 bases. V shed 5 bases, J shed 4 bases, and the junction held 4 bases outside the gene matches. The CDR3 is 14 amino acids. Looked up from germline, CDR1 is SGHNT and CDR2 is YENEEA. CDR3 nucleotide sequence: TGTGCCAGCAGCAAGAGACAGGGGGCAGAGACCCAGTACTTC. Amino acid sequence: CASSKRQGAETQYF.

This clone showed up just a few times. V usage is TRBV6-1 and J usage is TRBJ2-1; 10 positions agree with TRBD2. V gave up 5 bases and J gave up 2 bases; unmatched junction bases: 3. This CDR3 comprises 15 residues. CDR1 MNHNS and CDR2 SASEGT come from the germline V gene. CDR3 region: CASSSGRATYNEQFF. For the CDR3, the DNA is TGTGCCAGCAGTAGCGGGAGGGCCACCTACAATGAGCAGTTCTTC.

The rearrangement joins TRBV2 to TRBJ2-5; D unresolved. Trimming removed 1 base from V and 5 bases from J, with 11 bases in between. Germline V gene lookup returns CDR1 SNHLY and CDR2 FYNNEI. The CDR3 covers 14 residues. CDR3 protein: CASSEVGRWETQYF. The DNA for the CDR3 is TGTGCCAGCAGTGAAGTGGGCCGTTGGGAGACCCAGTACTTC.

This clone occurred a few times. A read error may account for a junction end that differs from germline. The V gene is TRBV12-5, the J gene TRBJ1-3, with 10 bases fitting TRBD1. Germline values: CDR1 LGHNT, CDR2 FRNRAP. This CDR3 is 12 amino acids long. The CDR3 DNA sequence: TGTGCTAGTGGTCCGTCCGGGGGGACAGGGGAATTC. Encoded protein: CASGPSGGTGEF.

This clone was seen a few times. The rearrangement joins TRBV7-9 to TRBJ1-1; 8 nucleotides match TRBD1. CDR1 is SEHNR, CDR2 FQNEAQ, per germline (reference sequence). V lost 5 bases and J lost 4; bases outside the gene matches: 9. The CDR3 is 15 residues long. The CDR3 DNA follows: TGTGCCAGCAGCCGCACGACAGGGGTCGGCACTGAAGCTTTCTTT. Its protein is CASSRTTGVGTEAFF.

This clone was observed a handful of times. V usage is TRBV2 and J usage is TRBJ2-5; 7 bases align to TRBD2. The CDR3 runs 12 residues. CDR1 and CDR2 (germline): SNHLY, FYNNEI. V dropped 8 bases and J dropped 5; count of bases not matched to a gene: 5. The CDR3 region has the DNA TGTGCCAGCTCCCGACTAGCCGAGACCCAGTACTTC. It translates to CASSRLAETQYF.

V and J are TRBV7-8 and TRBJ1-2; D unclear. V shed 1 base and J shed 5 bases, with 11 bases lying between them. The CDR3 runs to 14 residues. Per the germline V gene, CDR1 is SGHVS and CDR2 is FQNEAQ. In nucleotides, the CDR3 is TGTGCCAGCAGCTTAGGTGAATTCAGATATGGCTACACCTTC. This translates into CASSLGEFRYGYTF.

The rearrangement uses TRBV11-3 and TRBJ2-3; TRBD2 is a possible D gene (6 bases). Trimming cost V 2 bases and J 2 bases, with 14 bases left between them. The germline CDR1 and CDR2 sequences are SGHNT and YENEEA. This CDR3 has 16 amino acids. The DNA of the CDR3 is TGTGCCAGCAGCTTACTCGGCGGAGGGCCCACAGATACGCAGTATTTT. Encoded protein: CASSLLGGGPTDTQYF.

The rearrangement links TRBV28 to TRBJ1-2, with TRBD1 identical over 7 bases. The CDR3 contains 14 residues. V lost 6 bases and J lost 5; bases outside the gene matches: 9. Per germline, CDR1 MDHEN and CDR2 SYDVKM. The CDR3 DNA sequence: TGTGCCAGCAGGCGCACCGGGACAGTTTATGGCTACACCTTC. It encodes CASRRTGTVYGYTF.

This clone was detected only a few times. This rearrangement joins TRBV7-2 to TRBJ2-3; the match to TRBD2 covers 13 bases. V lost 3 bases, J lost 0 bases, and 9 bases stayed unmatched. The CDR3 covers 19 residues. CDR1 is SGHTA, CDR2 FQGNSA, per germline. The CDR3 coding sequence is TGTGCCAGCAGCTTTCTTATACTAGCGGGAGGGCCGAGCACAGATACGCAGTATTTT. Translated: CASSFLILAGGPSTDTQYF.

This clone occurred a few times. The gene calls are TRBV18 and TRBJ1-5; a weak D match, TRBD1 (5 bases). Trimming took off 1 base at V and 7 bases at J, with 11 bases between the two ends. The CDR3 has 14 amino acids. Germline V gene lookup returns CDR1 KGHSH and CDR2 LQKENI. Written as DNA, the CDR3 is TGTGCCAGCTCACCACAGGGGAGGAAGCAGCCCCAGCATTTT. As protein: CASSPQGRKQPQHF.